These 22 T cell receptor beta chains were sequenced from one sample in a study of T cell repertoires in cytomegalovirus infection. These receptors' antigens are unknown. TCRdb reanalysed the reads using MiXCR and keeps one entry per CDR3 protein. Of hundreds of thousands of distinct CDR3 sequences in the sample, roughly 36% are singletons; the top ten hold 15% to 20%. The sample in question was cultured PBMCs, obtained from culture after CMV antigen stimulation. Every receptor here comes from a human donor in good health (CMV status not recorded). Some clones in this sample may be carry-over from other donors' samples.

This clonotype occurred many times. DNA for the CDR3: TGTGCCAGCAGCTCCGGCCCCCACAATCAGCCCCAGCATTTT. It encodes CASSSGPHNQPQHF. The V call is TRBV5-6, the J call TRBJ1-5; D not resolved. Trimming shortened V by 3 bases and J by 3 bases, and 10 bases separated the two germline ends. The CDR3 consists of 14 residues. Germline V gene data show CDR1 as SGHDT and CDR2 as YYEEEE.

The chain recombines TRBV7-3 with TRBJ2-2; tentatively, D is TRBD1 (6 bases). The CDR3 sequence is 16 residues long. Germline V gene data show CDR1 as SGHTA and CDR2 as FQGTGA. V was shortened by 2 bases and J by 2 bases, with 12 bases between the two germline ends. The CDR3 nucleotides are TGTGCCAGCAGCTTACCTGCCAGGGGAAACACCGGGGAGCTGTTTTTT. It specifies CASSLPARGNTGELFF.

The rearrangement links TRBV28 to TRBJ1-2; D not resolved. Trimming stripped 7 bases from V and 6 bases from J, with 12 bases between. The germline CDR1 and CDR2 sequences are MDHEN and SYDVKM. The CDR3 is 12 residues long. CDR3 coding DNA: TGTGCCAGCACTTCAGGACGGAATGGCTACACCTTC. Translation gives CASTSGRNGYTF.

This sequence joins TRBV5-1 and TRBJ2-3; a possible D gene is TRBD1 (7 bases). The germline V gene has CDR1 SGHRS and CDR2 YFSETQ. V lost 4 bases to trimming and J lost 0 bases, with 15 bases between them. This CDR3 is 16 amino acids long. The CDR3 loop reads CASSPRGDRSTDTQYF. The CDR3 bases are TGCGCCAGCAGCCCCAGGGGGGACCGTAGCACAGATACGCAGTATTTT.

This clonotype was observed a few times. The chain uses TRBV12-3 or TRBV12-4 and TRBJ1-5; D perhaps matches TRBD1 (6 bases). Trimming cost V 3 bases and J 3 bases, with 21 bases left between them. This CDR3 contains 18 residues. CDR3: CASSLSSGELYVNQPQHF. CDR3 DNA sequence: TGTGCCAGCAGTTTGTCCTCAGGGGAACTATACGTCAATCAGCCCCAGCATTTT.

CDR3 amino acids: CASKAGRNQPQHF. The DNA for the CDR3 is TGTGCCAGCAAGGCAGGGCGCAATCAGCCCCAGCATTTT. This rearrangement joins TRBV6-6 to TRBJ1-5, with TRBD1 as a possible D gene (5 bases). The length of the CDR3 is 13 residues. V was cut by 7 bases and J by 2 bases, with 9 bases left in between. Germline CDR1 and CDR2: MNHNY and SVGAGI (reference sequence).

The chain uses TRBV7-8 and TRBJ2-1; 8 bases are a match to TRBD2. The CDR3 loop spans 15 amino acids. V trimming: 6 bases; J trimming: 11 bases; junction bases outside the gene matches: 15. CDR1 and CDR2 (germline): SGHVS, FQNEAQ. CDR3 sequence (DNA): TGTGCCAGCAGTCCTGGGGCGGGGGGTTTCATGAAGCAGTTCTTC. This codes for CASSPGAGGFMKQFF.

This clonotype was detected only a few times. V is TRBV7-6 and J is TRBJ2-5; 7 positions agree with TRBD1. The germline V gene encodes CDR1 SGHVS and CDR2 FNYEAQ. The CDR3 spans 14 residues. V gave up 5 bases and J gave up 2 bases; unmatched junction bases: 5. The CDR3 region has the DNA TGTGCCAGCAGCCCCGGGACAGAACAAGAGACCCAGTACTTC. Encoded protein: CASSPGTEQETQYF.

This chain joins TRBV7-9 and TRBJ1-4; tentatively, D is TRBD1 (6 bases). Germline-derived CDR1 and CDR2 are SEHNR and FQNEAQ (reference sequence). CDR3 length: 14 amino acids. With 5 bases removed from V and 10 bases from J, the gap between germline ends came to 17 bases. CDR3 protein: CASSPGQPRGKLFF. In nucleotides, the CDR3 is TGTGCCAGCAGCCCCGGACAGCCTAGAGGAAAACTGTTTTTT.

This chain connects TRBV7-9 to TRBJ2-1; TRBD2 agrees at 15 bases. The length of the CDR3 is 20 residues. After removal of 1 base from V and 0 bases from J, the junction contained 7 bases not matched to a gene. Germline V gives CDR1 SEHNR, CDR2 FQNEAQ (reference sequence). DNA for the CDR3: TGTGCCAGCAGCTTAGGGGGACTAGCGGGAGGTCCGAGCTCCTACAATGAGCAGTTCTTC. This encodes CASSLGGLAGGPSSYNEQFF.

This clonotype has just a few counts. The chain carries TRBV11-2 and TRBJ2-3; TRBD2 is a possible D gene (5 bases). The germline gives CDR1 SGHAT, CDR2 FQNNGV. The CDR3 covers 15 residues. Trimming pared 2 bases from V and 5 bases from J, leaving 14 bases between. The CDR3 DNA follows: TGTGCCAGCAGCTTAAGGCCGGGGTGGGGAGATACGCAGTATTTT. Translated, it gives CASSLRPGWGDTQYF.

This clonotype has just a few counts. V and J are TRBV7-2 and TRBJ1-2, with no clear D. Germline V gene sequence: CDR1 SGHTA, CDR2 FQGNSA. V lost 5 bases, J lost 2 bases, and 9 bases lay in between. The CDR3 loop spans 13 amino acids. The CDR3 protein is CASSAPVNYGYTF. In DNA, the CDR3 is TGTGCCAGCAGCGCGCCAGTAAACTATGGCTACACCTTC.

This clonotype has at least ten counts. V and J are TRBV7-2 and TRBJ2-1; the D is unclear. Germline CDR1 reads SGHTA; CDR2 reads FQGNSA. CDR3 length: 13 residues. The V end lost 5 bases, the J end lost 0 bases, and 5 bases lay between the germline ends. CDR3 DNA sequence: TGTGCCAGCAGCCCCACCTCCTACAATGAGCAGTTCTTC. Protein product: CASSPTSYNEQFF. The whole variable domain, remainder taken from reference TRBV7-2 and TRBJ2-1, is GAGVSQSPSNKVTEKGKDVELRCDPISGHTALYWYRQSLGQGLEFLIYFQGNSAPDKSGLPSDRFSAERTGGSVSTLTIQRTQQEDSAVYLCASSPTSYNEQFFGPGTRLTVL.

The chain employs TRBV11-2 and TRBJ2-1; either TRBD1 or TRBD2 may supply D (7 bases each). The CDR3 sequence is 21 residues long. CDR1 and CDR2 from the germline V gene are SGHAT and FQNNGV. The V and J ends lost 5 bases and 0 bases respectively, with 29 bases between them. In DNA, the CDR3 is TGTGCCAGCAGCCCCAGGGGGGGCGAGGTGTGGGGGCCCAGCTCCTACAATGAGCAGTTCTTC. This sequence encodes CASSPRGGEVWGPSSYNEQFF.

V is TRBV5-1 and J is TRBJ2-7; a possible D gene is TRBD2 (5 bases). Germline CDR1 reads SGHRS; CDR2 reads YFSETQ. Trimming removed 0 bases at V and 3 bases at J, with 10 bases between. This CDR3 spans 14 amino acids. CDR3 sequence: CASSLGLSYYEQYF. The CDR3, as DNA: TGCGCCAGCAGCTTGGGACTATCTTACTACGAGCAGTACTTC. The full variable domain, with the rest looked up from reference TRBV5-1 and TRBJ2-7, is KAGVTQTPRYLIKTRGQQVTLSCSPISGHRSVSWYQQTPGQGLQFLFEYFSETQRNKGNFPGRFSGRQFSNSRSEMNVSTLELGDSALYLCASSLGLSYYEQYFGPGTRLTVT.

This clonotype turned up a few times. This rearrangement joins TRBV6-5 to TRBJ1-1; D might be TRBD1 (6 bases). The CDR3 has 13 residues. V was shortened by 5 bases and J by 4 bases, with 11 bases between the two germline ends. Germline V gives CDR1 MNHEY, CDR2 SVGAGI. CDR3 amino acids: CASSRNRATEAFF. CDR3 sequence (DNA): TGTGCCAGCAGTCGAAACAGGGCCACTGAAGCTTTCTTT.

This clonotype was counted a few times. The CDR3 nucleotides read TGCAGTGCTACACGGGGACTAGCGGGGGGTGGGGGATACAATGAGCAGTTCTTC. This translates into CSATRGLAGGGGYNEQFF. V usage is TRBV20-1 and J usage is TRBJ2-1, with TRBD2 matching 15 bases. The CDR3 runs to 18 residues. Germline values: CDR1 DFQATT, CDR2 SNEGSKA (reference sequence). The junction had 11 bases not matched to a gene; V was cut back by 4 bases and J by 4 bases.

The rearrangement uses TRBV6-6 and TRBJ2-1, with a possible D match to TRBD1 (6 bases). V lost 5 bases and J 12 bases, leaving 20 bases between the germline ends. This CDR3 contains 14 residues. Germline V gene lookup returns CDR1 MNHNY and CDR2 SVGAGI (reference sequence). The CDR3 reads CASSDTSGVSSQFF. The CDR3 DNA reads TGTGCCAGCAGTGACACATCAGGGGTTAGTTCGCAGTTCTTC.

This clonotype was counted a few times. The chain is built from TRBV23-1 and TRBJ2-1; 11 bases are a match to TRBD2. TRBV23-1 is filed as an ORF, its function uncertain. Trimming took 10 bases from V and 3 from J; bases not matched to a gene: 8. The CDR3 loop spans 15 amino acids. This CDR3 reads CANTFSGRVYNEQFF. The CDR3 DNA sequence: TGCGCCAACACCTTTAGCGGGAGGGTCTACAATGAGCAGTTCTTC.

This rearrangement joins TRBV28 to TRBJ2-5, with 7 bases lining up with TRBD1. V lost 4 bases, J lost 3 bases, and 8 bases stayed unmatched. The CDR3 has 15 residues. Germline CDR1 reads MDHEN; CDR2 reads SYDVKM. For the CDR3, the DNA is TGTGCCAGCAGTTCCGGGGTAGGGGGCAAAGAGACCCAGTACTTC. It yields the protein CASSSGVGGKETQYF.

The chain couples TRBV7-9 to TRBJ2-1; 7 bases match TRBD2. V trimming: 5 bases; J trimming: 9 bases; junction bases outside the gene matches: 16. The CDR3 totals 16 residues. The V gene's germline CDR1 is SEHNR and CDR2 FQNEAQ (reference sequence). CDR3 nucleotides: TGTGCCAGCAGCCCCCGACTAGCCCCCTCGCAATTTGAGCAGTTCTTC. Translated: CASSPRLAPSQFEQFF.

The rearrangement links TRBV20-1 to TRBJ2-7; 10 nucleotides agree with TRBD2. Trimming took 4 bases from V and 7 from J; bases not matched to a gene: 7. The germline CDR1 and CDR2 sequences are DFQATT and SNEGSKA (reference sequence). There are 13 residues in the CDR3. The CDR3 DNA sequence: TGCAGTGCTACAACGGGACTAGCGCGGGAGCAGTACTTC. This gives the protein CSATTGLAREQYF.